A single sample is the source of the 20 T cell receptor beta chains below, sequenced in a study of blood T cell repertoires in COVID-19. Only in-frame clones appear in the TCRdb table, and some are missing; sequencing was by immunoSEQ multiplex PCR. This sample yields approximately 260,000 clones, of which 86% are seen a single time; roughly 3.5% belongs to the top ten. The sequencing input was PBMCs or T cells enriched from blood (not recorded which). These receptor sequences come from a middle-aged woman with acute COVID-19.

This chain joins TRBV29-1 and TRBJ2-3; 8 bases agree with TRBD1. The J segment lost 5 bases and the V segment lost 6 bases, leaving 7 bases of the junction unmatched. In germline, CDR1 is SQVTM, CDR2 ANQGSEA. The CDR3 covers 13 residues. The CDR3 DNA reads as TGCAGCGTGGGGTGGACAGGGATAGATACGCAGTATTTT. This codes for CSVGWTGIDTQYF.

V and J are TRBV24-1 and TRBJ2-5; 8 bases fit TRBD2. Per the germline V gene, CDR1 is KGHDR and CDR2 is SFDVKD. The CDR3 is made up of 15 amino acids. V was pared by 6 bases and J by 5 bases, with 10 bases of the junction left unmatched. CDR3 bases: TGTGCCACCAGTCCCACTTCCGGGAGGGCGGAGACCCAGTACTTC. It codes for CATSPTSGRAETQYF.

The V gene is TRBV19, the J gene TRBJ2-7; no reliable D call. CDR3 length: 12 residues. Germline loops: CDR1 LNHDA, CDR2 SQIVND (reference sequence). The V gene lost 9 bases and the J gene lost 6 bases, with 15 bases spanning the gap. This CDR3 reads CASHSERGEQYF. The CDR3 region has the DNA TGTGCCAGCCATTCTGAAAGAGGCGAGCAGTACTTC.

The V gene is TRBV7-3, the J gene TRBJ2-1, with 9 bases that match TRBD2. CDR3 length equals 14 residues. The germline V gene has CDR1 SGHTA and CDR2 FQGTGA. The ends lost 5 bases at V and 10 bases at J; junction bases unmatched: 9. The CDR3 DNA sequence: TGTGCCAGCAGCCTCCCGGGACTAGCAAGAGAGCAGTTCTTC. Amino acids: CASSLPGLAREQFF. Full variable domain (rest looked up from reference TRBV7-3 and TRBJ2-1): GAGVSQTPSNKVTEKGKYVELRCDPISGHTALYWYRQSLGQGPEFLIYFQGTGAADDSGLPNDRFFAVRPEGSVSTLKIQRTERGDSAVYLCASSLPGLAREQFFGPGTRLTVL.

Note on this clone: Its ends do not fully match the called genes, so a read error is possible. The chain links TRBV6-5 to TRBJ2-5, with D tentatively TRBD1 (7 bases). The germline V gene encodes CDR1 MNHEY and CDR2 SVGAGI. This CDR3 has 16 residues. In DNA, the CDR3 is TGTGCCAGCAGTAACTCCGCGGCAGGGGGGCAAGAGACCCAGTACTTC. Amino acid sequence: CASSNSAAGGQETQYF.

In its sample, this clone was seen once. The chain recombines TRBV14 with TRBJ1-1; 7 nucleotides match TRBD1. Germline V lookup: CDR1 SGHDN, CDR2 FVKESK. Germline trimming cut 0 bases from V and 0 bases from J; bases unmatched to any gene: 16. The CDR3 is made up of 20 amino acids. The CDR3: CASSQERVPTGQNLNTEAFF. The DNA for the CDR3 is TGTGCCAGCAGCCAAGAAAGAGTTCCTACGGGACAGAATTTGAACACTGAAGCTTTCTTT.

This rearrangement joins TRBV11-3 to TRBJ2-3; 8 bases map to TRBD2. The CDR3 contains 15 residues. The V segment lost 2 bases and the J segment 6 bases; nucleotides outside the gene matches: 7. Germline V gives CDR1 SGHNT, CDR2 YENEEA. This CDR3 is CASSLNGRAWDTQYF. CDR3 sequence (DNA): TGTGCCAGCAGCTTAAACGGGAGGGCCTGGGATACGCAGTATTTT.

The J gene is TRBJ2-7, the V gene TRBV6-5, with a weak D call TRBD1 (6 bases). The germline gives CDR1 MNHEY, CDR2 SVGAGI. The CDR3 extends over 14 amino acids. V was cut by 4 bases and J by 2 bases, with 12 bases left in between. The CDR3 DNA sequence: TGTGCCAGCAGTTTCCAGGACAGAGCCTACGAGCAGTACTTC. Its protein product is CASSFQDRAYEQYF.

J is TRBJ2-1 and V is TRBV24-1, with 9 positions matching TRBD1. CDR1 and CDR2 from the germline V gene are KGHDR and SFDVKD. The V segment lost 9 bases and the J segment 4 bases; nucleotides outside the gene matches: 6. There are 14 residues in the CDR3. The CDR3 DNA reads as TGTGCCACCGACACCGGGACAGGGTACAATGAGCAGTTCTTC. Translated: CATDTGTGYNEQFF.

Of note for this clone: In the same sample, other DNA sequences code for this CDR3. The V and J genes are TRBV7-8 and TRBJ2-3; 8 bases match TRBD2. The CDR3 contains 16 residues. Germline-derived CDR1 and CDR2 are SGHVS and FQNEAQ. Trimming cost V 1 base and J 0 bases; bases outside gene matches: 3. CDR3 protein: CASSLVTGGSTDTQYF. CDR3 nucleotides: TGTGCCAGCAGCTTAGTTACGGGAGGGAGCACAGATACGCAGTATTTT.

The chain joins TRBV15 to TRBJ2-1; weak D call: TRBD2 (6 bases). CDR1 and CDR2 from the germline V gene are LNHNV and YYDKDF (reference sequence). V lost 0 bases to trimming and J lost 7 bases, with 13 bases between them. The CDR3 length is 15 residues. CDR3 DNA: TGTGCCACCAGCAGAGACGGGTCGGCGGGGAATGAGCAGTTCTTC. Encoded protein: CATSRDGSAGNEQFF. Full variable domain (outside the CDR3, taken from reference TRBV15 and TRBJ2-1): DAMVIQNPRYQVTQFGKPVTLSCSQTLNHNVMYWYQQKSSQAPKLLFHYYDKDFNNEADTPDNFQSRRPNTSFCFLDIRSPGLGDTAMYLCATSRDGSAGNEQFFGPGTRLTVL.

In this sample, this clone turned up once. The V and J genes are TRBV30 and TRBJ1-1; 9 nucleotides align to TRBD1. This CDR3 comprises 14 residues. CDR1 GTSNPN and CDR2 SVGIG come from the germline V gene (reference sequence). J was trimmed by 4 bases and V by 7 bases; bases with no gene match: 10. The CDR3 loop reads CAFAIDRGGTEAFF. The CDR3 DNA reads TGTGCCTTCGCGATCGACAGGGGGGGCACTGAAGCTTTCTTT.

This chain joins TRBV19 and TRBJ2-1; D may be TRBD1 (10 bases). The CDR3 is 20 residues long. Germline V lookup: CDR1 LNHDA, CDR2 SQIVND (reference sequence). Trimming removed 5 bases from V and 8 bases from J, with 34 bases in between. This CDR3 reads CASSHLSGQGRSGRFYEQFF. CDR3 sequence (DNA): TGTGCCAGTAGTCATCTTTCGGGACAGGGGAGGAGCGGGAGGTTCTATGAGCAGTTCTTC.

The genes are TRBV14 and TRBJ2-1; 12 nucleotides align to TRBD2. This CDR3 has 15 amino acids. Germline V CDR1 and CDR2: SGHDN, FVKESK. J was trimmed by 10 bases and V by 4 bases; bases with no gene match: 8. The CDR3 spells CASSPGLAGHLEQFF. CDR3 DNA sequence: TGTGCCAGCAGCCCGGGACTAGCGGGTCATTTGGAGCAGTTCTTC.

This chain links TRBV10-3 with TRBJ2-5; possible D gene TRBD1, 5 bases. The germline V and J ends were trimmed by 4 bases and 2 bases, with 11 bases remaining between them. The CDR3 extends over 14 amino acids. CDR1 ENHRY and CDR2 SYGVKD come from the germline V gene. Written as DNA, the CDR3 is TGTGCCATCAGTGGTAGAACAGGTCAAGAGACCCAGTACTTC. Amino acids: CAISGRTGQETQYF.

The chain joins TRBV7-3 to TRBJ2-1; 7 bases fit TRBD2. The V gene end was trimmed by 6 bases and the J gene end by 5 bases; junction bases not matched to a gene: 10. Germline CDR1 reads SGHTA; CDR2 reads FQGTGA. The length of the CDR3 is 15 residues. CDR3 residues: CASRSDGGVNNEQFF. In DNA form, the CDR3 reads TGTGCCAGCAGGTCTGATGGGGGGGTCAACAATGAGCAGTTCTTC.

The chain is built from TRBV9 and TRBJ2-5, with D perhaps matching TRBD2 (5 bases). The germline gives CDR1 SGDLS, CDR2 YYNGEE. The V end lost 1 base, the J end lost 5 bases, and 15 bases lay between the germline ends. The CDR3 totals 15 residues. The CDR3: CASSVSSGLGETQYF. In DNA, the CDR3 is TGTGCCAGCAGCGTATCGTCGGGATTAGGGGAGACCCAGTACTTC.

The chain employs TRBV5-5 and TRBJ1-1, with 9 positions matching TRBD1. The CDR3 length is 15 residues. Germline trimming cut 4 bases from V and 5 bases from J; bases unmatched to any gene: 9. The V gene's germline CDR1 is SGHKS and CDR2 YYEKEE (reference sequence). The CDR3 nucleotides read TGTGCCAGCAGCAGCACCGGGACAGGGCTTACTGAAGCTTTCTTT. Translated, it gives CASSSTGTGLTEAFF.

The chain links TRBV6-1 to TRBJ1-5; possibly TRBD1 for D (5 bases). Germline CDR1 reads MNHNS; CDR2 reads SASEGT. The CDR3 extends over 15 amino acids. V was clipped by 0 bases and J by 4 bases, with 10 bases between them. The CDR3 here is CASSEARGLNQPQHF. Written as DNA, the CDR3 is TGTGCCAGCAGTGAAGCGCGGGGGTTAAATCAGCCCCAGCATTTT.

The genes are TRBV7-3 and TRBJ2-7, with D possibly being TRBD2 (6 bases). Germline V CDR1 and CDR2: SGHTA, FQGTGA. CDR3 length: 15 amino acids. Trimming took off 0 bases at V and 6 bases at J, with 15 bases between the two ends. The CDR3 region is CASSLTGTGSGEQYF. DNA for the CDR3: TGTGCCAGCAGCTTAACGGGGACCGGGAGTGGCGAGCAGTACTTC.